This T cell receptor (beta chain) was recorded in a study of CD8 T cells in Susac syndrome. The RNA input was roughly 0.45 to 1 ug, and it was reverse transcribed with random hexamers. An immunoSEQ multiplex PCR generated amplified TCR beta CDR3 products spanning 54 Vbeta and 13 Jbeta. Using its own MiXCR run on the immunoSEQ multiplex PCR reads, TCRdb lists one record per CDR3 protein. The table lists some 150,000 distinct CDR3 sequences, approximately 93% of them singletons. General study findings and limits: By the study's own acknowledgment, its TCR sequencing and HLA analysis included relatively few individuals.

Germline V CDR1 and CDR2: SGDLS, YYNGEE. The CDR3 totals 14 residues. The V and J ends lost 3 bases and 3 bases respectively, with 10 bases between them. This clonotype was seen just once. The antigen is undetermined. This sequence originates from a human donor in good health. Sample: CD8+ T cells from PBMCs. The chain employs TRBV9 and TRBJ1-5, with D tentatively TRBD1 (5 bases). In nucleotides, the CDR3 is TGTGCCAGCAGCGGAGGAGGGACCAATCAGCCCCAGCATTTT. The encoded protein is CASSGGGTNQPQHF.